A selection of T cell receptor beta chains follows, all from one sample in a study of blood T cell repertoires in COVID-19. Method: immunoSEQ multiplex PCR; TCRdb's copy keeps in-frame clones and lacks some. The repertoire holds approximately 150,000 clones, with about 86% as singletons. The sequenced sample consisted of peripheral blood. The receptor source for this set is a woman aged 70-85 years with acute or convalescent COVID-19. Both conserved end residues are part of each CDR3. The order of the fields is clone size, V gene, D gene, J gene, CDR3 protein, CDR3 DNA. A D gene is named only where the DNA matches it firmly. Not all rows give a size; the values are once, few, many and, for expanded clones, a class.

size: NA; V: TRBV19; D: NA; J: TRBJ1-1; CDR3: CASSIDRDTGQAFF; DNA: TGTGCCAGTAGTATAGACCGGGACACGGGACAAGCTTTCTTT
size: NA; V: TRBV5-8; D: TRBD1; J: TRBJ1-6; CDR3: CASHWGTGGPVDSPLHF; DNA: TGTGCCAGCCACTGGGGGACAGGGGGTCCAGTCGATTCACCCCTCCACTTT
size: NA; V: TRBV6-2/TRBV6-3; D: TRBD1; J: TRBJ2-4; CDR3: CASSDTGGSNIQYF; DNA: TGTGCCAGCAGTGATACAGGGGGCTCAAACATTCAGTACTTC
size: NA; V: TRBV7-2; D: NA; J: TRBJ1-3; CDR3: CASSRGHSSGNTIYF; DNA: TGTGCCAGCAGCCGGGGACACAGCTCTGGAAACACCATATATTTT
size: once; V: TRBV7-9; D: TRBD1; J: TRBJ1-4; CDR3: CASSSLWGTGDEKLFF; DNA: TGTGCCAGCAGCTCTCTTTGGGGGACAGGGGATGAAAAACTGTTTTTT
size: NA; V: TRBV19; D: NA; J: TRBJ2-7; CDR3: CASSMRHSSYEQYF; DNA: TGTGCCAGTAGTATGAGACACTCATCCTACGAGCAGTACTTC
size: NA; V: TRBV28; D: TRBD1; J: TRBJ1-1; CDR3: CASSRNGQGADTEAFF; DNA: TGTGCCAGCAGCAGAAACGGGCAGGGGGCGGACACTGAAGCTTTCTTT
size: NA; V: TRBV11-3; D: TRBD2; J: TRBJ2-5; CDR3: CASSPSGVETQYF; DNA: TGTGCCAGCAGCCCTAGCGGGGTAGAGACCCAGTACTTC
size: NA; V: TRBV6-2/TRBV6-3; D: NA; J: TRBJ1-6; CDR3: CASSYIVRKAGFLSSPLHF; DNA: TGTGCCAGCAGTTACATCGTTCGTAAGGCGGGTTTCTTGAGTTCACCCCTCCACTTT
size: few; V: TRBV3-1/TRBV3-2; D: TRBD2; J: TRBJ2-1; CDR3: CASSQERGRGYNEQFF; DNA: TGTGCCAGCAGCCAAGAGCGGGGGAGAGGCTACAATGAGCAGTTCTTC
size: NA; V: TRBV6-1; D: TRBD2; J: TRBJ2-1; CDR3: CASSVSPRGLADYNEQFF; DNA: TGTGCCAGCAGTGTTTCCCCTCGGGGACTAGCCGACTACAATGAGCAGTTCTTC
size: once; V: TRBV9; D: TRBD2; J: TRBJ2-7; CDR3: CASSVGSGGTSSYEQYF; DNA: TGTGCCAGCAGCGTCGGTAGCGGGGGGACAAGCTCCTACGAGCAGTACTTC